The clone carrying this TCR beta chain was seen a handful of times. This entry belongs to a study of control samples from healthy donors and cancer patients. TCRdb's table, derived via immunoSEQ multiplex PCR, lists solely in-frame clones and lacks some. The sample holds about 92,000 clones, almost 85% seen once. The CDR3 runs to 16 residues. Germline CDR1 SNHLY, CDR2 FYNNEI. The ends were cut back, 4 bases at V and 1 base at J, with 14 bases in the middle. This sequence joins TRBV2 and TRBJ1-5, with a possible D match to TRBD1 (6 bases). Material for sequencing was blood. The origin of this receptor is a woman in her sixties or seventies in good health. For the CDR3, the DNA is TGTGCCAGCAGTGGAGTGGGGGGCGGGAGCAATCAGCCCCAGCATTTT. Amino acid sequence: CASSGVGGGSNQPQHF.